The rows below give T cell receptor beta chains drawn from one sample of a study of technical replicates of blood from a few donors. TCRdb keeps only in-frame clones here, not all; method: immunoSEQ multiplex PCR. The sample holds some 70,000 clones, 70% to 90% seen once. The sequenced sample was PBMCs. Receptors originate from a human donor in good health. Some clones in this sample may be carry-over from other donors' samples. The CDR3 runs from the conserved cysteine through the conserved F or W. A D gene is named only where the DNA matches it firmly. Size is omitted from some rows. Given values are once, few, many or a class for expanded clones.

d_gene	v_gene	j_gene	abundance	CDR3nt	CDR3aa
NA	TRBV30	TRBJ1-1	NA	TGTGCCTGGAGTGCCATGAACACTGAAGCTTTCTTT	CAWSAMNTEAFF
NA	TRBV5-5	TRBJ2-7	NA	TGTGCCAGCAGTCAGGGGGGTAGGGGGAACGAGCAGTACTTC	CASSQGGRGNEQYF
NA	TRBV5-4	TRBJ1-1	NA	TGTGCCAGCAGCCGCGACTATGTTGGTGCGAACACTGAAGCTTTCTTT	CASSRDYVGANTEAFF
NA	TRBV2	TRBJ2-7	few	TGTGCCAGCAGTGAAGCCAGCGCAGCGGGGAGAGACAGGGAGCAGTACTTC	CASSEASAAGRDREQYF
TRBD1	TRBV4-2	TRBJ1-6	NA	TGTGCCAGCAGCCAAAGCGGTGGACAGGTCGATTCACCCCTCCACTTT	CASSQSGGQVDSPLHF
NA	TRBV5-1	TRBJ2-5	NA	TGCGCCAGCAGCTTCCTAGAGACCCAGTACTTC	CASSFLETQYF
TRBD2	TRBV7-2	TRBJ2-7	NA	TGTGCCAGCAGCTTGACGGGAGGGGCCTACGAGCAGTACTTC	CASSLTGGAYEQYF
TRBD2	TRBV7-2	TRBJ2-7	NA	TGTGCCAGCAGCTGGGGGGGGGTAGCGGGAGCTGGGGAGCAGTACTTC	CASSWGGVAGAGEQYF
NA	TRBV18	TRBJ2-2	NA	TGTGCCAGCTCTCAGGGAACCCGGTTCGCCGGGGAGCTGTTTTTT	CASSQGTRFAGELFF
NA	TRBV4-1	TRBJ2-1	NA	TGCGCCAGCAGCCAAGTTGACTTATTTTCCTACAATGAGCAGTTCTTC	CASSQVDLFSYNEQFF
NA	TRBV5-6	TRBJ2-3	NA	TGTGCCAGCAGATCCCTCGCGAAGGGGGACCCCACAGATACGCAGTATTTT	CASRSLAKGDPTDTQYF
TRBD2	TRBV4-3	TRBJ2-3	NA	TGCGCCAGCAGCCCTAGGACTAGCGGGATCACAGATACGCAGTATTTT	CASSPRTSGITDTQYF
NA	TRBV12-5	TRBJ2-3	NA	TGTGCTAGTGGTTCAACGGACACCCCCACCCCGTATTTT	CASGSTDTPTPYF
NA	TRBV7-8	TRBJ1-4	NA	TGTGCCAGCAGCTGGACAGCAACTAATGAAAAACTGTTTTTT	CASSWTATNEKLFF
NA	TRBV6-5	TRBJ1-2	NA	TGTGCCAGCAAGCCAGGGGACGGGTTCTATGGCTACACCTTC	CASKPGDGFYGYTF
TRBD2	TRBV7-3	TRBJ2-1	NA	TGTGCCAGCAGCAGGACTAGAAGCGATGAGCAGTTCTTC	CASSRTRSDEQFF
NA	TRBV5-1	TRBJ1-6	few	TGCGCCAGCAGCTTTGCGGGCTTACCGAATTCACCCCTCCACTTT	CASSFAGLPNSPLHF
TRBD1	TRBV18	TRBJ2-5	NA	TGTGCCAGCTCGCCAGCTGGACAGGGGGTGCCCCAGTACTTC	CASSPAGQGVPQYF
TRBD1	TRBV6-1	TRBJ1-1	NA	TGTGCCAGCAGCTACCCACTGAAGGACAGGGGAGAAGCTTTCTTT	CASSYPLKDRGEAFF
NA	TRBV10-3	TRBJ2-7	NA	TGTGCCATCAGTGATCCCGACAGGTTCAACGAGCAGTACTTC	CAISDPDRFNEQYF
NA	TRBV13	TRBJ2-7	once	TGTGCCAGCAGCTTACCTAGCGTAAACTACGAGCAGTACTTC	CASSLPSVNYEQYF
TRBD2	TRBV18	TRBJ2-7	NA	TGTGCCAGCTCACCGGGCGGGGGGTTACCCTACGAGCAGTACTTC	CASSPGGGLPYEQYF
NA	TRBV10-3	TRBJ1-2	NA	TGTGCCATCACCTCGGAGCGTGGCTACACCTTC	CAITSERGYTF
NA	TRBV9	TRBJ2-2	few	TGTGCCAGCAGCGTGACAACAGGGCTTCCTGGGGAGCTGTTTTTT	CASSVTTGLPGELFF
TRBD1	TRBV4-3	TRBJ2-1	NA	TGCGCCAGCAGCCGTGGGACAGGGACCAATGAGCAGTTCTTC	CASSRGTGTNEQFF
NA	TRBV19	TRBJ1-5	NA	TGTGCCAGTAGTTTCAGGGGTAATAGCAATCAGCCCCAGCATTTT	CASSFRGNSNQPQHF
TRBD2	TRBV6-1	TRBJ2-7	NA	TGTGCCAGCAGGGCCTGGACTAGCGGGAGTGACGAGCAGTACTTC	CASRAWTSGSDEQYF
NA	TRBV29-1	TRBJ1-5	NA	TGCAGCGTTGTTTCAGGGGCCGGCAATCAGCCCCAGCATTTT	CSVVSGAGNQPQHF
TRBD2	TRBV7-3	TRBJ2-7	once	TGTGCCAGCAGCCCCATGGGAAGCGGGGGGAGGTACGAGCAGTACTTC	CASSPMGSGGRYEQYF
TRBD1	TRBV11-2	TRBJ1-5	once	TGTGCCAGCAGCCCGGGGACAGGCCGAGGTAAGGGTCAGCCCCAGCATTTT	CASSPGTGRGKGQPQHF
TRBD1	TRBV7-9	TRBJ1-1	NA	TGTGCCAGCACCCGAGACAGGGGCGGTTTCTTT	CASTRDRGGFF
TRBD2	TRBV5-1	TRBJ2-1	once	TGCGCCAGCAGTTGGACTAGCAACAATGAGCAGTTCTTC	CASSWTSNNEQFF
TRBD1	TRBV27	TRBJ1-1	NA	TGTGCCAGCAACAGGGGACAAGGAGCCCTGAACACTGAAGCTTTCTTT	CASNRGQGALNTEAFF
NA	TRBV12-1	TRBJ2-5	once	TGTGCCAGCAGCTTCAGACTAGCGGGAGTCCCCGAGACCCAGTACTTC	CASSFRLAGVPETQYF
NA	TRBV30	TRBJ1-4	NA	TGTGGACTAAGAAGGGATCCTAATGAAAAACTGTTTTTT	CGLRRDPNEKLFF
NA	TRBV18	TRBJ1-3	NA	TGTGCCAGCTCACTGCGGCGACAGGACTCTGGAAACACCATATATTTT	CASSLRRQDSGNTIYF
NA	TRBV5-1	TRBJ2-3	NA	TGCGCCAGCAGCCCCGGTTCCCCAGGGTTGGATACGCAGTATTTT	CASSPGSPGLDTQYF
NA	TRBV19	TRBJ1-2	NA	TGTGCCAGTAGTATAGCCGCCGGGGGAAACTATGGCTACACCTTC	CASSIAAGGNYGYTF
NA	TRBV6-1	TRBJ2-7	NA	TGTGCCAGCAGTGGAGGACAGCCCTACGAGCAGTACTTC	CASSGGQPYEQYF
TRBD1	TRBV12-5	TRBJ2-7	NA	TGTGCTAGTGGTTTGGGGGACAGGCCAACCTACGAGCAGTACTTC	CASGLGDRPTYEQYF
NA	TRBV15	TRBJ2-7	NA	TGTGCCACCAGCAACAGGGTAAACGAGCAGTACTTC	CATSNRVNEQYF
NA	TRBV27	TRBJ2-1	NA	TGTGCCAGCAGTTTAGCGGGGAGCTCCTACAATGAGCAGTTCTTC	CASSLAGSSYNEQFF
NA	TRBV5-1	TRBJ2-7	NA	TGCGCCAGCAGCCCGGCGGGCGGAAATACTATGGAGCAGTACTTC	CASSPAGGNTMEQYF
TRBD1	TRBV4-2	TRBJ1-4	NA	TGTGCCAGCAGCCAAGATCAGGGGGCAGGTAATGAAAAACTGTTTTTT	CASSQDQGAGNEKLFF
TRBD2	TRBV5-4	TRBJ2-2	NA	TGTGCCAGCAGACGACTAGCGGGGGCCGCCACCGGGGAGCTGTTTTTT	CASRRLAGAATGELFF
TRBD1	TRBV7-2	TRBJ2-6	NA	TGTGCCAGCAGCATAAGACAGGGCTCTGGGGCCAACGTCCTGACTTTC	CASSIRQGSGANVLTF
TRBD1	TRBV5-6	TRBJ1-5	NA	TGTGCCAGCAGCTTGAGAGGGACAGGGGCTTTCAATCAGCCCCAGCATTTT	CASSLRGTGAFNQPQHF
NA	TRBV27	TRBJ2-7	once	TGTGCCAGCAAATTCCCGGGAACCTACGAGCAGTACTTC	CASKFPGTYEQYF
TRBD1	TRBV4-1	TRBJ2-2	once	TGCGCCAGCAGCCAAGCGCGTGGTGGGACAGGGTCTAAAACCGGGGAGCTGTTTTTT	CASSQARGGTGSKTGELFF
NA	TRBV2	TRBJ2-1	NA	TGTGCCAGCAGCTCGGGTCCCTCCTACAATGAGCAGTTCTTC	CASSSGPSYNEQFF